The sequence of this T cell receptor (beta chain) was determined in a study of cytomegalovirus exposure and HLA in healthy donors. Germline V gene sequence: CDR1 SQVTM, CDR2 ANQGSEA. This CDR3 spans 13 amino acids. The ends were cut back, 8 bases at V and 0 bases at J, with 14 bases in the middle. These donors were members of the roughly 110-subject validation cohort, a group separate from the roughly 670-subject first cohort. Profiled with immunoSEQ multiplex PCR; TCRdb holds only in-frame clones, not every one. The sample contains around 300,000 clones, around 90% of which appear only once. This clone appeared a single time.

The source material was PBMCs. This TCR came from a woman in her 30s in good health and CMV-seropositive. V and J are TRBV29-1 and TRBJ2-7, with a weak D call TRBD2 (5 bases). The CDR3 protein is CSFRREGSYEQYF. In nucleotides, the CDR3 is TGCAGCTTCAGGAGAGAGGGCTCCTACGAGCAGTACTTC.